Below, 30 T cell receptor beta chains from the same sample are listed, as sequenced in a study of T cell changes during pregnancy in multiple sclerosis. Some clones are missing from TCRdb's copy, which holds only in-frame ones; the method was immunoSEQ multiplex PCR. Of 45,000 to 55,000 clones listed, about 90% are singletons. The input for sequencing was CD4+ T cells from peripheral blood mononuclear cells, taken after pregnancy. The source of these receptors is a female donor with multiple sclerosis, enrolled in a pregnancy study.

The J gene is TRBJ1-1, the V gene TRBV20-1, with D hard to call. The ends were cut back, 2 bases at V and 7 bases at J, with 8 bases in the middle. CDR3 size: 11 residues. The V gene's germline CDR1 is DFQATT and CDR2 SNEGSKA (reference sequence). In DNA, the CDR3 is TGCAGTGCTAGATATATCGGTGAAGCTTTCTTT. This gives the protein CSARYIGEAFF.

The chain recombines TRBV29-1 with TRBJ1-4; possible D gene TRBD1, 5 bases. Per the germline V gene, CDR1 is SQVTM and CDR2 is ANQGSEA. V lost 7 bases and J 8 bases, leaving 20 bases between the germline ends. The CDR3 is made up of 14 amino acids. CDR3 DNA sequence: TGCAGCGCCAGCCGACCGCAGGGTAGGGAAAAACTGTTTTTT. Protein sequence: CSASRPQGREKLFF.

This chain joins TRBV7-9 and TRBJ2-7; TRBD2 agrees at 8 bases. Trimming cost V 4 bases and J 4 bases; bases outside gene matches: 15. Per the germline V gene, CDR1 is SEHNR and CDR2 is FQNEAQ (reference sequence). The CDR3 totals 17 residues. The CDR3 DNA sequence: TGTGCCAGCAGCTCGCAGGGCGGGAGGAGGGCCACGTACGAGCAGTACTTC. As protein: CASSSQGGRRATYEQYF.

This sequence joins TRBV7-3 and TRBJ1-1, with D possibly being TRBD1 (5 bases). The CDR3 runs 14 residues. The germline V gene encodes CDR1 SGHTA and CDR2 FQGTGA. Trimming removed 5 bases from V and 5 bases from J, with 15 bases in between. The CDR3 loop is CASSRRGVGTEAFF. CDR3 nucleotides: TGTGCCAGCAGCCGGAGGGGTGTTGGAACTGAAGCTTTCTTT.

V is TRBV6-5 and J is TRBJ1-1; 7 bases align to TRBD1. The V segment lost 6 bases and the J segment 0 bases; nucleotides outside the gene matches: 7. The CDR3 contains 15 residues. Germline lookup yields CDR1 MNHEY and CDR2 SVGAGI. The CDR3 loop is CASSKDRSMNTEAFF. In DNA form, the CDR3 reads TGTGCCAGCAGCAAGGACAGGTCCATGAACACTGAAGCTTTCTTT.

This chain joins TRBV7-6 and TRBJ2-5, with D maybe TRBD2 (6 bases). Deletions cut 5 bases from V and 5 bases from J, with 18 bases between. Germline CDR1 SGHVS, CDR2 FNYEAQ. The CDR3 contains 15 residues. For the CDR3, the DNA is TGTGCCAGCAGCCTACCCGCCCTCCGGGGGGAGACCCAGTACTTC. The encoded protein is CASSLPALRGETQYF.

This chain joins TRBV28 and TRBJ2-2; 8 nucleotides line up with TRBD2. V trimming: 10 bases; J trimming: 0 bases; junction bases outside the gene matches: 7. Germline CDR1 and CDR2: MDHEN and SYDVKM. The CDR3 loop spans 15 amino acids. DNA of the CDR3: TGTGCCACGGGGGGGGCGGGAACGAACACCGGGGAGCTGTTTTTT. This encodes CATGGAGTNTGELFF.

CDR3 coding DNA: TGCGCCAGCGCCGGGAGGACTAGCGGGAGTGGTGAGCAGTTCTTC. Its translation: CASAGRTSGSGEQFF. V and J are TRBV5-1 and TRBJ2-1; 13 nucleotides align to TRBD2. The germline V gene has CDR1 SGHRS and CDR2 YFSETQ. The CDR3 has 15 amino acids. V gave up 7 bases and J gave up 9 bases; unmatched junction bases: 10.

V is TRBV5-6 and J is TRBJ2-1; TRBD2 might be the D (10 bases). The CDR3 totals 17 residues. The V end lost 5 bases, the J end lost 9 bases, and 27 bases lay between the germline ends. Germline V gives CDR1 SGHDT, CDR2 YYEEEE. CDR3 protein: CASSPGQGLARVGEQFF. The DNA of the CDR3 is TGTGCCAGCAGTCCGGGACAGGGACTAGCGAGGGTAGGTGAGCAGTTCTTC.

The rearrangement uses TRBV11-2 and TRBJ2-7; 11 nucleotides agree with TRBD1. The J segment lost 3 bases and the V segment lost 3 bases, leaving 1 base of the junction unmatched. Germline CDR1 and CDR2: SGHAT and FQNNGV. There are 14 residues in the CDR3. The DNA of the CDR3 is TGTGCCAGCAGCTTGGGGACAGGGGGCTACGAGCAGTACTTC. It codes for CASSLGTGGYEQYF. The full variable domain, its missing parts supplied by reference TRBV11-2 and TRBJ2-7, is EAGVAQSPRYKIIEKRQSVAFWCNPISGHATLYWYQQILGQGPKLLIQFQNNGVVDDSQLPKDRFSAERLKGVDSTLKIQPAKLEDSAVYLCASSLGTGGYEQYFGPGTRLTVT.

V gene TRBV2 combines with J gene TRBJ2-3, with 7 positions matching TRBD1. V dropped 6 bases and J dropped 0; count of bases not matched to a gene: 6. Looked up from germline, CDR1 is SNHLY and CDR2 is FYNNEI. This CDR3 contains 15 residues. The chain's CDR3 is CASSFTGASTDTQYF. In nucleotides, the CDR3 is TGTGCCAGCAGCTTCACAGGGGCCAGCACAGATACGCAGTATTTT.

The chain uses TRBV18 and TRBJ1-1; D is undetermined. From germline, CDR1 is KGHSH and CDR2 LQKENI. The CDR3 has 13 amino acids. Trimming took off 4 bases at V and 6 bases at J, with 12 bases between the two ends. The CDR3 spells CASSLSGTAEAFF. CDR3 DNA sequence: TGTGCCAGCTCACTCTCGGGAACTGCTGAAGCTTTCTTT.

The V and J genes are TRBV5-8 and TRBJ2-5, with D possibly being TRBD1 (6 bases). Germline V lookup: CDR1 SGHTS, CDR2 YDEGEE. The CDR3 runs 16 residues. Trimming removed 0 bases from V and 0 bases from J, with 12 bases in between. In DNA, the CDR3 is TGTGCCAGCAGCTTGGGCAGGGGCGGGTACCAAGAGACCCAGTACTTC. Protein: CASSLGRGGYQETQYF.

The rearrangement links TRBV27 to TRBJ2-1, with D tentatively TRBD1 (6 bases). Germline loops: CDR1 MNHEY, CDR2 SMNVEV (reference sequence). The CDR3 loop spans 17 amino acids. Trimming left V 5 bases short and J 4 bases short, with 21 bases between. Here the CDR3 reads CASSKSSGTRYYNEQFF. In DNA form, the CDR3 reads TGTGCCAGCAGTAAGAGCTCCGGGACACGATATTACAATGAGCAGTTCTTC.

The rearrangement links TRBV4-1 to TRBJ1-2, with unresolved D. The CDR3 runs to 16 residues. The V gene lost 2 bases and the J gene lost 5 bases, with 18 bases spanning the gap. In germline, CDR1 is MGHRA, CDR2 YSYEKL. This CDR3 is CASSQSPSQREYGYTF. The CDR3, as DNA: TGCGCCAGCAGCCAAAGTCCTTCTCAGAGGGAGTATGGCTACACCTTC.

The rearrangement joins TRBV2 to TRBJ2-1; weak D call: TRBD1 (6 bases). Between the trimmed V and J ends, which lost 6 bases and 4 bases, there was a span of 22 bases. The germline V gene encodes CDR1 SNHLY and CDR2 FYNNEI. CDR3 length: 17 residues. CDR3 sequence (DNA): TGTGCCAGCAGGCCTACTATCAACCGGGACACTTACAATGAGCAGTTCTTC. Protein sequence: CASRPTINRDTYNEQFF.

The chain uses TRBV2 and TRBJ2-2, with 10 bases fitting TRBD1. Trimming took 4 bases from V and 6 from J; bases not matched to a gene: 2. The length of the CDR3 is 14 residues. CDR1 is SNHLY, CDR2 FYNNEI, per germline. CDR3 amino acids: CASSGGTGAGELFF. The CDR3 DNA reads TGTGCCAGCAGTGGAGGGACAGGGGCCGGGGAGCTGTTTTTT.

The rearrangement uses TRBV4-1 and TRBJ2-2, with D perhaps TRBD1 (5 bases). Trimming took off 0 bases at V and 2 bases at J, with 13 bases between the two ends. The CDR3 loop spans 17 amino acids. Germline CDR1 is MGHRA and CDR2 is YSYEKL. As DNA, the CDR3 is TGCGCCAGCAGCCAAGACGATGGCAGGGCCAACACCGGGGAGCTGTTTTTT. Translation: CASSQDDGRANTGELFF.

As DNA, the CDR3 is TGCGCCAGCAGCCGCGCCGGGACAGGGTCCTACGAGCAGTACTTC. It codes for CASSRAGTGSYEQYF. V and J are TRBV4-3 and TRBJ2-7; TRBD1 matches 9 bases. Germline values: CDR1 LGHNA, CDR2 YSLEER. The V and J ends lost 4 bases and 1 base, in that order; junction bases with no gene match: 5. The CDR3 is made up of 15 amino acids.

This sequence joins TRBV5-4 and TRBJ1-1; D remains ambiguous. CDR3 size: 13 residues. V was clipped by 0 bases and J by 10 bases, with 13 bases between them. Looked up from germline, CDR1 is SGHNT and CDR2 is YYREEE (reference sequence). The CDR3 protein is CASSLEPGNRAFF. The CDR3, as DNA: TGTGCCAGCAGCTTGGAGCCGGGTAACCGAGCTTTCTTT.

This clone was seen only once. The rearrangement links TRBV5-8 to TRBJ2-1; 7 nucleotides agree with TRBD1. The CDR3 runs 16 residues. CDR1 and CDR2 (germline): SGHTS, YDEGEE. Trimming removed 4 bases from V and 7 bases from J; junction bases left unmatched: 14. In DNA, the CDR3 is TGTGCCAGCAGCATAACTACAGGGGTCGTGGGGAATGAGCAGTTCTTC. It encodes CASSITTGVVGNEQFF.

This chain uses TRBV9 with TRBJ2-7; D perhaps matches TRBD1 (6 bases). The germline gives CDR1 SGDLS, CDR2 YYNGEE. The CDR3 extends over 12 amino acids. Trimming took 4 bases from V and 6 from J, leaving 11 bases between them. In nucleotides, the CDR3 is TGTGCCAGCAGCCAGACAGGCATCGAGCAGTACTTC. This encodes CASSQTGIEQYF.

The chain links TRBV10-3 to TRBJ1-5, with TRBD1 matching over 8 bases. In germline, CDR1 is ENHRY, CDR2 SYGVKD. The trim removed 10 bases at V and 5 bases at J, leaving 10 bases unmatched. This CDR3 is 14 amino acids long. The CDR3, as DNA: TGTGCCACCGGATCTGGGACAGGCTATCAGCCCCAGCATTTT. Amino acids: CATGSGTGYQPQHF.

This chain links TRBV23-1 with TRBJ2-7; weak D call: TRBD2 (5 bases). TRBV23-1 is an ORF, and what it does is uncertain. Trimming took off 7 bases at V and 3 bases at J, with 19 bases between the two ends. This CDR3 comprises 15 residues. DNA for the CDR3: TGCGCCAGCACAGACGATTCGGGAAAGCTCTACGAGCAGTACTTC. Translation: CASTDDSGKLYEQYF.

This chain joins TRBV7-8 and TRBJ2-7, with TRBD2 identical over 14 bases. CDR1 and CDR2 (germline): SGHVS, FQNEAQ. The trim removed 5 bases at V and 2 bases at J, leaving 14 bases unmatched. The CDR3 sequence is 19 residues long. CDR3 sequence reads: CASSPNRVGGLAGAYEQYF. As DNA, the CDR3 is TGTGCCAGCAGCCCTAACAGGGTTGGGGGACTAGCGGGAGCCTACGAGCAGTACTTC.

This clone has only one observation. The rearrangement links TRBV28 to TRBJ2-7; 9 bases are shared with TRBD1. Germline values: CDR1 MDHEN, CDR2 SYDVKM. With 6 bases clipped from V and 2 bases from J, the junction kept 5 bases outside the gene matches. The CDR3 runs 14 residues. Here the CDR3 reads CASRRTGDTYEQYF. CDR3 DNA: TGTGCCAGCAGACGGACAGGGGATACCTACGAGCAGTACTTC. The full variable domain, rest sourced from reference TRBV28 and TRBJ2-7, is DVKVTQSSRYLVKRTGEKVFLECVQDMDHENMFWYRQDPGLGLRLIYFSYDVKMKEKGDIPEGYSVSREKKERFSLILESASTNQTSMYLCASRRTGDTYEQYFGPGTRLTVT.

The DNA of the CDR3 is TGTGCCAGCACGAGGGTCCGCGAGCAGTACTTC. Amino acids: CASTRVREQYF. The chain carries TRBV6-1 and TRBJ2-7; TRBD2 might be the D (5 bases). CDR1 is MNHNS and CDR2 is SASEGT in the germline V gene. The ends were cut back, 7 bases at V and 6 bases at J, with 10 bases in the middle. The CDR3 is 11 amino acids.

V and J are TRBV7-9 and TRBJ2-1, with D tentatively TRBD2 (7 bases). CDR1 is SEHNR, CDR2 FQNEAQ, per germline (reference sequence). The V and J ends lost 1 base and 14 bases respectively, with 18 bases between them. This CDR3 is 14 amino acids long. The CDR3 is CASSLVEGGDKEFF. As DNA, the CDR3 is TGTGCCAGCAGCTTAGTGGAAGGGGGGGACAAGGAGTTCTTC.

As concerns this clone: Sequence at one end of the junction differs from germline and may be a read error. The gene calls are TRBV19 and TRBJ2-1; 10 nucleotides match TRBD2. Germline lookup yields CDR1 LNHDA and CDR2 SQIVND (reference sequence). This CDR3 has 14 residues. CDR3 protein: CASRIAGGRNEQFF. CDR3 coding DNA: TGTGCCAGTAGAATAGCGGGAGGCCGGAATGAGCAGTTCTTC.

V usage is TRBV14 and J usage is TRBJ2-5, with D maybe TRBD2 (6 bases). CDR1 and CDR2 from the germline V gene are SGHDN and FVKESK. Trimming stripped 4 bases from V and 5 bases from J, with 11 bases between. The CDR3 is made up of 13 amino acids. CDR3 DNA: TGTGCCAGCAGCCGCGGGACCTGGGAGACCCAGTACTTC. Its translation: CASSRGTWETQYF.